This T cell receptor (beta chain) was identified during a study of OX40 agonist ivuxolimab in advanced cancers. With respect to the entire study: Ivuxolimab, which targeted the costimulatory receptor OX40 (CD134), was an agonistic, fully human IgG2 monoclonal antibody. Intravenous ivuxolimab was administered to patients every 2 weeks at six dose levels: 0.01, 0.1, 0.3, 1.5, 3 and 10 mg/kg. Of the approximately 54 dose-escalation patients, hepatocellular carcinoma was present in about 20, melanoma in some 15, renal cell carcinoma in 9 and head and neck cancer in 9. In the dose-escalation cohort, approximately 82% of patients were male, and the mean age was approximately 60 years, with a range of roughly 23 to 85. Patients were allowed to have had prior anti-PD-1, anti-PD-L1 or anti-CTLA-4 therapy, and 40% to 45% of the dose-escalation patients had previously received checkpoint inhibitors. Partial responses were achieved by three dose-escalation patients, of whom one had hepatocellular carcinoma and two had cutaneous melanoma. The point of sequencing TCRbeta in the periphery was to test whether ivuxolimab changed TCR sequence diversity and drove clonal T-cell expansion. The monotherapy dose-escalation portion (N of about 50 patients) of the phase I ivuxolimab trial is reported in the paper.

Genomic DNA was isolated from the sorted cells so that the TCRbeta CDR3 region could be sequenced. TCRbeta CDR3 regions were sequenced using the immunoSEQ Assay. Entries here come from immuneACCESS through TCRdb and include only in-frame sequences with V and J called. Some clones fail to appear in such tables; in the studies checked, an unresolved V gene covers under half of the shortfall, and the cause of the remainder is unknown. The sample includes about 51,000 clones, with around 77% observed a single time. Clones ranked in the top ten supply approximately 2% of the sample. The trial excluded patients who had a history of autoimmune disease or who were on systemic immunosuppression. In every dose cohort, peripheral blood was drawn for TCR sequencing at baseline, cycle 4 day 1, and cycle 7 day 1. Samples were obtained from an open-label, multicenter, first-in-human phase I dose-escalation trial of ivuxolimab. Adults with locally advanced or metastatic melanoma, renal cell, hepatocellular, or head and neck squamous cell carcinoma were enrolled in the trial. Before TCR sequencing, CD4+ T cells and CD8+ T cells from peripheral blood were sorted into separate populations.

Study-wide conclusions, independent of this receptor: Antigen specificity was not determined for the clonally expanded peripheral T cells. After ivuxolimab, CD8+ T cells had more expanded clones than CD4+ T cells on average. At doses from 0.1 to 3.0 mg/kg, clonal expansion was seen in both CD4+ and CD8+ blood T cells between baseline and week 6. Low levels of normalized T-cell clonal expansion were also seen in some patients who did not respond. In the 0.1-3.0 mg/kg groups, partial responders were among the patients with the lowest normalized peripheral clonal expansion, particularly in CD8+ T cells.

A word on this clone: No cognate antigen has been identified for it. No base quality information exists; no much larger clone differs at one position.

V is pruned by 7 bases and J by 3 bases, leaving 9 bases of the junction without a gene match. CDR1 and CDR2, per the germline V gene, are SGHRS and YFSETQ. From the cysteine through the phenylalanine, the CDR3 covers 15 amino acids. Just CDR3 DNA is preserved here, 45 bases in frame from base 1. The sample consisted of CD4+ or CD8+ T cells sorted from blood, taken in a trial of the OX40 agonist ivuxolimab. The TCR sequence derives from an adult with an advanced solid tumor such as melanoma, head and neck, liver or kidney cancer. The chain is assembled from TRBV5-1 and TRBJ2-5, with 10 bases aligning to TRBD2. The CDR3 sequence is CASASVGLAEETQYF. The DNA sequence is as follows: TGCGCCAGCGCGAGCGTCGGACTAGCGGAAGAGACCCAGTACTTC.